This T cell receptor (beta chain) appears in the sequencing data of a study of OX40 agonist ivuxolimab in advanced cancers. Background for the entire study: Ivuxolimab was a fully human IgG2 agonistic monoclonal antibody targeting the costimulatory receptor OX40 (CD134). Intravenous ivuxolimab was administered to patients every 2 weeks at six dose levels: 0.01, 0.1, 0.3, 1.5, 3 and 10 mg/kg. Among the approximately 54 dose-escalation patients, around 20 had hepatocellular carcinoma, 15 or so melanoma, 9 renal cell carcinoma and 9 head and neck cancer. A male proportion of around 81% and a mean age of approximately 58 years, ranging from about 20 to 79, were recorded for the dose-escalation cohort. Patients were allowed to have had prior anti-PD-1, anti-PD-L1 or anti-CTLA-4 therapy, and around 41% of the dose-escalation patients had previously received checkpoint inhibitors. Partial responses occurred in three dose-escalation patients: two with cutaneous melanoma and one with hepatocellular carcinoma. The purpose of peripheral TCRbeta sequencing was to test whether ivuxolimab changed TCR sequence diversity and led to clonal T-cell expansion. The paper covers the monotherapy dose-escalation part of the phase I ivuxolimab trial, which included N of about 50 patients. Paper-wide results and their limitations: At doses of 0.1 to 3.0 mg/kg, clonal expansion of both CD4+ and CD8+ blood T cells was observed from baseline to week 6. Low levels of normalized T-cell clonal expansion were also shown by some nonresponding patients. On average, CD8+ T cells showed more expanded clones than CD4+ T cells after ivuxolimab. The antigen specificity of the clonally expanded peripheral T cells was not determined. In the 0.1-3.0 mg/kg groups, partial responders were among the patients with the lowest normalized peripheral clonal expansion, particularly in CD8+ T cells.

Genomic DNA was isolated from the sorted cells so that the TCRbeta CDR3 region could be sequenced. The immunoSEQ Assay was used for sequencing of TCRbeta CDR3 regions. The immuneACCESS repertoire file appears here via TCRdb, limited to in-frame rearrangements. These files lack a portion of the clones; in checked studies, under half of the deficit traces to unresolved V genes, and the cause of the others is not known. In this sample the table shows 65,000 to 90,000 clones, roughly four fifths of which occur a single time. Jointly, the top ten make up 5% of the sample. With respect to this clone: There is no known antigen for this receptor. No quality values exist for individual bases; no much larger clone is one base distant.

The trial excluded patients who had a history of autoimmune disease or who were on systemic immunosuppression. Peripheral blood for TCR sequencing was collected from all dose cohorts at baseline, on cycle 4 day 1, and on cycle 7 day 1. The samples were taken from a phase I, first-in-human, multicenter, open-label dose-escalation trial of ivuxolimab. Adults with locally advanced or metastatic melanoma, renal cell carcinoma, hepatocellular carcinoma or head and neck squamous cell carcinoma were enrolled in the trial. Before TCR sequencing, CD4+ T cells and CD8+ T cells from peripheral blood were sorted into separate populations. V loses 5 bases at its end and J loses 3 bases; junction bases beyond the gene matches: 6. Spanning cysteine to phenylalanine, the CDR3 consists of 15 amino acids. Only the CDR3 part of the read is kept: 45 bases, read in frame from the first base. The germline V gene specifies SGHTA as CDR1 and FQGNSA as CDR2.

Rearrangement joined TRBV7-2 to TRBJ2-7; TRBD2 lines up with 11 middle nucleotides. The source material was CD4+ or CD8+ T cells sorted from blood, sampled in a trial of the OX40 agonist ivuxolimab. This receptor was taken from an adult with an advanced solid tumor such as melanoma, head and neck, liver or kidney cancer. The bases are TGTGCCAGCAGCCGTACTAGCGGGGGATACTACGAGCAGTACTTC. This codes for CASSRTSGGYYEQYF.